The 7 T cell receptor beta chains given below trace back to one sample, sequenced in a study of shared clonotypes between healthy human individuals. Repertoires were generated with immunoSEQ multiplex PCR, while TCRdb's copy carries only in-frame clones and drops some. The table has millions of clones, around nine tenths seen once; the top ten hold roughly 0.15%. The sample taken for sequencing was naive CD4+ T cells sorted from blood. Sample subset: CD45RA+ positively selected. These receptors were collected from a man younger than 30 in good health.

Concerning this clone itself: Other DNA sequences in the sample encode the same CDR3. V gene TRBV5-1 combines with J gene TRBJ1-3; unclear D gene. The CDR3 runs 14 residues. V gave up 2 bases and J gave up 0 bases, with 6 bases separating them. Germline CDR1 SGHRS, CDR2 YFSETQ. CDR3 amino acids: CASSLGSSGNTIYF. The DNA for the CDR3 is TGCGCCAGCAGCTTAGGTAGCTCTGGAAACACCATATATTTT.

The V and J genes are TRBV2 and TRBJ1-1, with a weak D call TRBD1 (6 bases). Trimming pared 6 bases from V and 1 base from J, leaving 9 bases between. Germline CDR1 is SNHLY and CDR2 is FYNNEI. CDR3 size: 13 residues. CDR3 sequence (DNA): TGTGCCAGCAGGTCGGACAGGAACACTGAAGCTTTCTTT. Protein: CASRSDRNTEAFF.

CDR3 bases: TGTGCCAGCAGTTCAGAACAGCTTTTTTTATCACCCCTCCACTTT. It encodes CASSSEQLFLSPLHF. The chain employs TRBV25-1 and TRBJ1-6; D uncertain. V lost 5 bases and J lost 10, with 18 bases in between. The germline V gene has CDR1 MGHDK and CDR2 SYGVNS. This CDR3 comprises 15 residues. Complete variable domain (other parts from reference TRBV25-1 and TRBJ1-6): EADIYQTPRYLVIGTGKKITLECSQTMGHDKMYWYQQDPGMELHLIHYSYGVNSTEKGDLSSESTVSRIRTEHFPLTLESARPSHTSQYLCASSSEQLFLSPLHFGNGTRLTVT.

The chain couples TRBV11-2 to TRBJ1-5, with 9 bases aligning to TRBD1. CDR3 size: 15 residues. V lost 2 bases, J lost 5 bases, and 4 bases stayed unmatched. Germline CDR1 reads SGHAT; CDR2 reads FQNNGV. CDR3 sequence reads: CASSLSGTGHQPQHF. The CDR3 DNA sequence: TGTGCCAGCAGCTTATCCGGGACAGGGCATCAGCCCCAGCATTTT.

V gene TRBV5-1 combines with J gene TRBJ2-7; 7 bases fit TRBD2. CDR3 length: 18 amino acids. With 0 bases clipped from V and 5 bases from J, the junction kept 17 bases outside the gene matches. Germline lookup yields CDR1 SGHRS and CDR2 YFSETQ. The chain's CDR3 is CASSLENIRGGRVHEQYF. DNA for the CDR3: TGCGCCAGCAGCTTGGAAAACATTAGGGGAGGGAGGGTTCACGAGCAGTACTTC.

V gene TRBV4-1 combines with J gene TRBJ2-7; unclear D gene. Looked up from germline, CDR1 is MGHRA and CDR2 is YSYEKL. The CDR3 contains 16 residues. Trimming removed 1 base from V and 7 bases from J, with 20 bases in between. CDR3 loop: CASSQVPGPLPEEQYF. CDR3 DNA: TGCGCCAGCAGCCAAGTTCCCGGACCGTTACCAGAGGAGCAGTACTTC.

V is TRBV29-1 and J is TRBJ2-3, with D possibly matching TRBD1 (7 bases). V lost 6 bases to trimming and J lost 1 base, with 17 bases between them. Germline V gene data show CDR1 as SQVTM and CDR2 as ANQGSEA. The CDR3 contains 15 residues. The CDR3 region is CSVKGGRGGTDTQYF. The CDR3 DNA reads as TGCAGCGTCAAGGGAGGCAGGGGGGGCACAGATACGCAGTATTTT.